The rows below give T cell receptor beta chains drawn from one sample of a study of breast tumors, draining lymph nodes, adjacent tissues. TCRdb ran MiXCR on the multiplex PCR reads and lists one entry per CDR3 protein. The table records 150,000 to 200,000 distinct CDR3 sequences, 33% of them present only once. The source material was axillary lymph node tissue. The receptors stem from a female donor with breast cancer. Some clones in this sample may be carry-over from other donors' samples. CDR3s include the opening cysteine and the closing phenylalanine or tryptophan. Each record gives: V gene, J gene, D gene, clone size, CDR3 length, CDR3 DNA, CDR3 protein. The D gene is left open where the match is weak. Rows give clone size only sometimes, using once, few, many, or a class for an expanded clone.

>TRBV15|TRBJ1-5|TRBD1|many|17
TGTGCCACCAGCAGAGAATCCGGGACAGCTGACAATCAGCCCCAGCATTTT
CATSRESGTADNQPQHF
>TRBV2|TRBJ1-3|TRBD1|many|15
TGTGCCAGCAGTACAATAACAGGGGCGGGAAACACCATATATTTT
CASSTITGAGNTIYF
>TRBV7-8|TRBJ1-2|NA|many|15
TGTGCCAGCAGCTTAGCGCTTACCGATAACTATGGCTACACCTTC
CASSLALTDNYGYTF
>TRBV4-1|TRBJ1-2|TRBD1|NA|14
TGCGCCAGCAACCAGTCGACAGGGCGATACGGCTGCACCTTC
CASNQSTGRYGCTF
>TRBV11-2|TRBJ1-3|NA|many|16
TGTGCCAGCAGCTTAACGGACGTCCTCTCTGGAAACACCATATATTTT
CASSLTDVLSGNTIYF
>TRBV9|TRBJ2-7|TRBD2|many|14
TGTGCCAGCAGCGCCACGGGAGGTATGGTCGAGCAGTACTTC
CASSATGGMVEQYF
>TRBV10-1|TRBJ2-3|NA|many|15
TGCGCCAGCAGCCCCCGGGACGGCATCACAGATACGCAGTATTTT
CASSPRDGITDTQYF
>TRBV2|TRBJ1-1|TRBD1|NA|14
TGTGCCAGCAGTGGGACAGGGGGGAACACTGAAGCTTTCTTT
CASSGTGGNTEAFF
>TRBV5-6|TRBJ2-7|NA|many|13
TGTGCCAGCAGCTTAGCAGGGCGCAACGAGCAGTACTTC
CASSLAGRNEQYF
>TRBV20-1|TRBJ2-3|TRBD2|many|14
TGCAGTGCTAGACCGGGACTAGAGGGAGATACGCAGTATTTT
CSARPGLEGDTQYF
>TRBV4-1|TRBJ1-2|NA|many|14
TGCGCCAGCAGCCAAGTGACAAGGGAAGACGGCTACACCTTC
CASSQVTREDGYTF
>TRBV27|TRBJ2-2|NA|NA|16
TGTGCCAGCAGTTTCTCGGGGACATTGCACACCGGGGAGCTGTTTTTT
CASSFSGTLHTGELFF
>TRBV11-2|TRBJ1-2|NA|many|14
TGTGCCAGCAGCTTAGGTTCCGTTAACTATGGCTACACCTTC
CASSLGSVNYGYTF
>TRBV11-2|TRBJ1-2|TRBD1|many|15
TGTGCCAGCAGCTTTGCGATACAGGGGAGCAATGGCTACACCTTC
CASSFAIQGSNGYTF
>TRBV29-1|TRBJ2-5|TRBD2|many|11
TGCAGCACCAGACTAGCAGAGACCCAGTACTTC
CSTRLAETQYF
>TRBV20-1|TRBJ1-6|NA|once|13
TGCAGTTACAGCATCGCCGATAATTCACCCCTCCACTTT
CSYSIADNSPLHF
>TRBV20-1|TRBJ2-5|TRBD2|many|15
TGCAGTGCTAGTGCTAGCGGGGGGGCTAGGGAGACCCAGTACTTC
CSASASGGARETQYF
>TRBV7-9|TRBJ1-6|NA|NA|15
TGTGCCAGCAGCCTAGGGAGCCCTAACAGTTCACCCCCCCACTTT
CASSLGSPNSSPPHF
>TRBV10-2|TRBJ2-5|TRBD1|many|15
TGCGCCAGCAGACTTACGGGACAGGGGGCAGAGACCCAGTACTTC
CASRLTGQGAETQYF
>TRBV9|TRBJ2-3|NA|many|14
TGTGCCAGCAGCTCAAGACAAGCACCAGATACGCAGTATTTT
CASSSRQAPDTQYF
>TRBV6-2/TRBV6-3|TRBJ1-2|NA|few|16
TGTGCCAGCAGTTACTCGATGCGGGAGAGGGGGTATGGCTACACCTTC
CASSYSMRERGYGYTF
>TRBV5-6|TRBJ2-7|NA|many|14
TGTGCCAGCAGCTTGGCGGGGGAGTCCTACGAGCAGTACTTC
CASSLAGESYEQYF
>TRBV5-8|TRBJ1-2|NA|many|17
TGTGCCAGCAGCTTGCTGCAGGGGAGTTTGAAAAACTATGGCTACACCTTC
CASSLLQGSLKNYGYTF
>TRBV6-5|TRBJ2-5|NA|many|11
TGTGCCAGCAGTTCCCTTCGGACCCAGTACTTC
CASSSLRTQYF
>TRBV2|TRBJ1-2|NA|NA|16
TGTGCCAGCAGTGGTACACTGGGACTTAGCACAGATGGCTACACCTTC
CASSGTLGLSTDGYTF
>TRBV19|TRBJ1-4|TRBD1|NA|13
TGTGCTGTACAGGGACAGGTTAATGAAAAACTGTTTTTT
CAVQGQVNEKLFF
>TRBV7-6|TRBJ2-1|NA|many|19
TGTGCCAGCAGCGCCTACCTATTCGGGGGTTTCCGATCCTACAATGAGCAGTTCTTC
CASSAYLFGGFRSYNEQFF
>TRBV29-1|TRBJ2-3|TRBD2|NA|15
TGCAGCGTGTGGACTAGCGGGGGGGACACAGATATGCAGTATTTT
CSVWTSGGDTDMQYF
>TRBV20-1|TRBJ1-1|NA|many|12
TGCAGTGCGGTAGGGGGGAACACTGAAGCTTTCTTT
CSAVGGNTEAFF
>TRBV7-3|TRBJ2-1|TRBD2|many|15
TGTGCCAGCAGCCTACTAGCGGGGGCCTACAATGAGCAGTTCTTC
CASSLLAGAYNEQFF
>TRBV13|TRBJ1-5|TRBD1|NA|14
TGTGCCAGCAGCTTAGGGACAGGGTATCAGCCCCAGCATTTT
CASSLGTGYQPQHF
>TRBV7-8|TRBJ2-2|NA|many|12
TGTGCCAGCAGCTCCTCGTCTGGGGAGCTGTTTTTT
CASSSSSGELFF
>TRBV19|TRBJ2-7|NA|many|13
TGTGCCAGTAGTACGAGGGACTCCTACGAGCAGTACTTC
CASSTRDSYEQYF
>TRBV4-1|TRBJ1-3|NA|many|16
TGCGCCAGCAGCCAAGTGGATGGAGGCTCTGGAAACACCATATATTTT
CASSQVDGGSGNTIYF
>TRBV29-1|TRBJ1-5|TRBD1|many|13
TGCAGCGTTTGGGGACAGGGCAATCAGCCCCAGCATTTT
CSVWGQGNQPQHF
>TRBV7-2|TRBJ2-5|NA|many|14
TGTGCCAGCAGCCGAATACGATCGGGAGAGACCCAGTACTTC
CASSRIRSGETQYF
>TRBV9|TRBJ1-2|TRBD1|many|15
TGTGCCAGCAGCCCTCACAGGGGCGTAAACTATGGCTACACCTTC
CASSPHRGVNYGYTF
>TRBV7-9|TRBJ2-6|NA|NA|17
TGTGCCAGCGGTCATCCGGGCCTGAGCTCTGGGGCCAACGTCCTGACTTTC
CASGHPGLSSGANVLTF